A single sample gave rise to the 4 T cell receptor beta chains below, sequenced in a study of chemoradiotherapy in HPV16-positive cancers. Using immunoSEQ multiplex PCR, the repertoire was profiled, and TCRdb retains in-frame clones only, with some absent. The repertoire has approximately 11,000 clones, more than 60% of them found once; the top ten carry roughly 15%. Sampling was done from a patient who underwent chemoradiotherapy. These receptor sequences come from a human donor with HPV-associated anogenital cancer.

This chain's CDR3 is CASSLTSGGKDTQYF. CDR3 nucleotide sequence: TGTGCCAGCAGCTTAACTAGCGGGGGGAAAGATACGCAGTATTTT. V gene TRBV7-9 combines with J gene TRBJ2-3, with 12 bases fitting TRBD2. The germline V gene has CDR1 SEHNR and CDR2 FQNEAQ (reference sequence). V lost 2 bases and J lost 5; bases outside the gene matches: 2. The CDR3 has 15 amino acids.

V and J are TRBV7-2 and TRBJ2-1; 8 positions agree with TRBD1. Unmatched junction bases numbered 1, after V lost 2 bases and J lost 7 bases. CDR3 length equals 13 residues. The V gene's germline CDR1 is SGHTA and CDR2 FQGNSA. CDR3: CASSLRTGNEQFF. DNA for the CDR3: TGTGCCAGCAGCTTACGGACAGGGAATGAGCAGTTCTTC. The full variable domain, its missing parts supplied by reference TRBV7-2 and TRBJ2-1, is GAGVSQSPSNKVTEKGKDVELRCDPISGHTALYWYRQSLGQGLEFLIYFQGNSAPDKSGLPSDRFSAERTGGSVSTLTIQRTQQEDSAVYLCASSLRTGNEQFFGPGTRLTVL.

The rearrangement joins TRBV11-3 to TRBJ2-2; unclear D gene. With 2 bases removed from V and 7 bases from J, the gap between germline ends came to 8 bases. This CDR3 spans 13 amino acids. Looked up from germline, CDR1 is SGHNT and CDR2 is YENEEA. The CDR3 sequence is CASSLFQDGELFF. CDR3 in DNA: TGTGCCAGCAGCTTATTTCAGGACGGGGAGCTGTTTTTT.

The chain employs TRBV11-2 and TRBJ2-7; TRBD2 might be the D (5 bases). V lost 5 bases to trimming and J lost 2 bases, with 10 bases between them. The CDR3 is made up of 13 amino acids. CDR1 is SGHAT and CDR2 is FQNNGV in the germline V gene. Here the CDR3 reads CASSLQRTYEQYF. CDR3 in DNA: TGTGCCAGCAGCCTCCAGCGGACCTACGAGCAGTACTTC. Based on the CDR3 plus reference TRBV11-2 and TRBJ2-7, the full variable domain is EAGVAQSPRYKIIEKRQSVAFWCNPISGHATLYWYQQILGQGPKLLIQFQNNGVVDDSQLPKDRFSAERLKGVDSTLKIQPAKLEDSAVYLCASSLQRTYEQYFGPGTRLTVT.